Listed below are T cell receptor beta chains from one sample, sequenced in a study of T cell responses to AZD1222 COVID-19 vaccine. Measured with immunoSEQ multiplex PCR; TCRdb has only the in-frame clones, and not every one. The table lists 140,000 or so clones, 75% to 90% of them singletons, with around 1.5% in the top ten. Material: peripheral blood, obtained on day 0 of AZD1222 vaccination. These receptors were taken from an adult in good health. The CDR3 runs from the conserved cysteine through the conserved F or W. D genes are given only for firm matches. Some rows mark clone size as missing; the rest say once, few, many or name a class of expanded clone.

j_call,clone_size,d_call,v_call,cdr3_nt,cdr3_aa
TRBJ1-1,once,.,TRBV30,TGTGCCTTGGCAGGGGCTCCGAACACTGAAGCTTTCTTT,CALAGAPNTEAFF
TRBJ1-6,.,.,TRBV28,TGTGCCAGCAGGCCGACAGATAATTCACCCCTCCACTTT,CASRPTDNSPLHF
TRBJ1-4,.,.,TRBV28,TGTGCCAGCAGTTTGTGGCCAGAGGAAAAACTGTTTTTT,CASSLWPEEKLFF
TRBJ2-4,.,TRBD1,TRBV5-1,TGCGCCAGCAGCCCGGGACAGGGCCCCCGGAGAGAAAACTTC,CASSPGQGPRRENF
TRBJ2-7,.,.,TRBV18,TGTGCCAGCTCACGGGGGGTCGAAACCTACGAGCAGTACTTC,CASSRGVETYEQYF
TRBJ1-4,few,.,TRBV6-5,TGTGCCAGCAGTTACTCGAACAGGGCAAATGAAAAACTGTTTTTT,CASSYSNRANEKLFF
TRBJ2-2,.,.,TRBV5-1,TGCGCCAGCAGCGAGCCCCAGGCGGGGACCGGGGAGCTGTTTTTT,CASSEPQAGTGELFF
TRBJ1-4,.,TRBD1,TRBV6-5,TGTGCCAGCGGGGACAGGGGAACTAATGAAAAACTGTTTTTT,CASGDRGTNEKLFF
TRBJ1-5,.,TRBD1,TRBV25-1,TGTGCCAGCAGTGCGGGACAGGGCCCACCGAAAAATCAGCCCCAGCATTTT,CASSAGQGPPKNQPQHF
TRBJ2-7,.,.,TRBV4-1,TGCGCCAGCAGCGAACAGGGTAACCCCTACGAGCAGTACTTC,CASSEQGNPYEQYF
TRBJ1-2,once,.,TRBV9,TGTGCCAGCACTCGAGGAATAGAAACCTTC,CASTRGIETF
TRBJ1-1,.,TRBD1,TRBV28,TGTGCCAGCGAGCTTGGCCGGACAGGGGAGGGGGACACTGAAGCTTTCTTT,CASELGRTGEGDTEAFF
TRBJ2-5,.,TRBD2,TRBV9,TGTGCCAGCAGCGTAGGGACTTTGGGGGGGGAGACCCAGTACTTC,CASSVGTLGGETQYF
TRBJ1-2,.,.,TRBV28,TGTGCCAGCAGTTCCCCCTCGATCTATAACTATGGCTACACCTTC,CASSSPSIYNYGYTF
TRBJ2-5,.,.,TRBV27,TGTGCCAGCAGGCCCGGGCAGACCCAAGAGACCCAGTACTTC,CASRPGQTQETQYF
TRBJ2-5,.,.,TRBV5-6,TGTGCCAGCAGCTCCTACTATGAGACCCAGTACTTC,CASSSYYETQYF
TRBJ2-7,.,.,TRBV7-9,TGTGCCAGCAGCCCCAGTTGGGACAATCACGAGCAGTACTTC,CASSPSWDNHEQYF
TRBJ2-1,.,TRBD2,TRBV20-1,TGCAGTGCTAGTTTCGGGTACAGCGGGAGTAATGAGCAGTTCTTC,CSASFGYSGSNEQFF
TRBJ1-5,.,.,TRBV4-1,TGCGCCAGCAGCCCCTTCACAGGGAATCAGCCCCAGCATTTT,CASSPFTGNQPQHF
TRBJ1-1,.,.,TRBV28,TGTGCCAGCAGTCAGGTAAACACTGAAGCTTTCTTT,CASSQVNTEAFF
TRBJ1-1,once,.,TRBV7-9,TGTGCCAGCAGCCCCCAGAGAGCGGGAGAAAACACTGAAGCTTTCTTT,CASSPQRAGENTEAFF
TRBJ2-1,.,TRBD1,TRBV14,TGTGCCAGCAGCCAGATGACAGGGCCGGGGGAGCAGTTCTTC,CASSQMTGPGEQFF
TRBJ2-3,.,TRBD2,TRBV14,TGTGCCAGCAGCCAATCCCTTGGACTAGCGGGGGCGACAGATACGCAGTATTTT,CASSQSLGLAGATDTQYF
TRBJ2-5,once,.,TRBV27,TGTGCCAGCAAAACGGCGACACAAGAGACCCAGTACTTC,CASKTATQETQYF
TRBJ1-3,.,.,TRBV12-2,TGTGCAAGTCGCCCCCGGAGTGCTGGAAACACCATATATTTT,CASRPRSAGNTIYF
TRBJ1-3,.,.,TRBV7-6,TGTGCCAGCAGCGTAGGACCGAGCTCTGGAAACACCATATATTTT,CASSVGPSSGNTIYF
TRBJ1-2,.,.,TRBV12-3/TRBV12-4,TGTGCCAGCAGTTTAGGCAGGACCTATGGCTACACCTTC,CASSLGRTYGYTF
TRBJ1-2,.,.,TRBV30,TGTGCCTGGAGTGCAGGGGTTAACTATGGCTACACCTTC,CAWSAGVNYGYTF
TRBJ1-5,.,.,TRBV28,TGTGCCAGCAGTTTCAGGGGAGTACCTGGCCCCCAGCATTTT,CASSFRGVPGPQHF
TRBJ2-4,.,TRBD2,TRBV20-1,TGCAGTGCTAGTCCGGGAGGGGGGTACCTAAACATTCAGTACTTC,CSASPGGGYLNIQYF
TRBJ1-1,.,TRBD1,TRBV3-1/TRBV3-2,TGTGCCAGCAGCCGAGAGGACAGGGGGGACACTGAAGCTTTCTTT,CASSREDRGDTEAFF
TRBJ1-2,.,TRBD1,TRBV2,TGTGCCAGCAGGATGGGACAGGATCATGGCTACACCTTC,CASRMGQDHGYTF
TRBJ1-4,.,.,TRBV15,TGTGCCACCAGCAGATATGCTTCAACTAATGAAAAACTGTTTTTT,CATSRYASTNEKLFF
TRBJ2-7,.,.,TRBV14,TGTGCCAGCAGCCAAGAGCCGGGACTTTCCTACGAGCAGTACTTC,CASSQEPGLSYEQYF
TRBJ2-7,.,TRBD1,TRBV5-1,TGCGCCAGCAGCTCTCAACAGGGGGCTCGCGAGCAGTACTTC,CASSSQQGAREQYF
TRBJ2-1,once,.,TRBV19,TGTGCCAGTAGTACCCTAGATGTGAACAATGAGCAGTTCTTC,CASSTLDVNNEQFF
TRBJ1-2,.,TRBD1,TRBV7-2,TGTGCCAGCACAGGGACAGGGAGTTACTATGGCTACACCTTC,CASTGTGSYYGYTF
TRBJ1-6,.,.,TRBV3-1/TRBV3-2,TGTGCCAGCAGCCCCGCCAGGGGCGCTAAGGGTAATTCACCCCTCCACTTT,CASSPARGAKGNSPLHF
TRBJ2-1,once,TRBD2,TRBV7-2,TGTGCCAGCAGCTGGACTAGCGGGAGTGAGCTGAATGAGCAGTTCTTC,CASSWTSGSELNEQFF
TRBJ1-2,.,.,TRBV12-3/TRBV12-4,TGTGCCAGCAGTTTTTCTGGTGGCTACACCTTC,CASSFSGGYTF
TRBJ1-6,.,TRBD1,TRBV30,TGTGCTACGGGACAGCTAAATTCACCCCTCCACTTT,CATGQLNSPLHF
TRBJ1-1,.,.,TRBV5-4,TGTGCCAGCAGCTTCACCGGGACAAGTTACACTGAAGCTTTCTTT,CASSFTGTSYTEAFF